The rows below give T cell receptor beta chains drawn from one sample of a study of Ad26.COV2.S vaccination and SARS-CoV-2 variants. Generated by immunoSEQ multiplex PCR, the TCRdb table keeps only in-frame clones and is missing some. Among roughly 320,000 clones listed, approximately 86% were seen once. This specimen was peripheral blood, taken in a trial of Ad26.COV2.S vaccine versus placebo. The origin of the receptors is a person between 18 and 65 years old who received the Ad26.COV2.S COVID-19 vaccine or a placebo. CDR3s include the opening cysteine and the closing phenylalanine or tryptophan. The D gene is left open where the match is weak. Not all rows give a size; the values are once, few, many and, for expanded clones, a class.

D gene	J gene	clone size	V gene	CDR3 DNA	CDR3 protein
TRBD1	TRBJ2-7	.	TRBV2	TGTGCCAGCAGCCGAAAGGGACAGGGGTTTCTAGACGAGCAGTACTTC	CASSRKGQGFLDEQYF
.	TRBJ1-5	few	TRBV21-1	TGTGCCAGCAGCCGGGTACGCAATCAGCCCCAGCATTTT	CASSRVRNQPQHF
TRBD1	TRBJ1-2	few	TRBV9	TGTGCCAGCAGCGACGGGACAGAACTCTATGGCTACACCTTC	CASSDGTELYGYTF
.	TRBJ1-6	.	TRBV9	TGTGCCAGCAGCGGACAAGGACAGCTAAATTCACCCCTCCACTTT	CASSGQGQLNSPLHF
.	TRBJ1-2	.	TRBV6-5	TGTGCCAGCAGTTTCACAGGGAGGTATGGCTACACCTTC	CASSFTGRYGYTF
.	TRBJ1-4	.	TRBV7-2	TGTGCCAGCAGCTTGGCGGGGGGCTATGAAAAACTGTTTTTT	CASSLAGGYEKLFF
TRBD1	TRBJ1-2	.	TRBV5-6	TGTGCCAGCAGCTTGCGACAGGGTATCGTTGGCTACACCTTC	CASSLRQGIVGYTF
.	TRBJ2-5	.	TRBV28	TGTGCCAGCAGTTTTTGGTCCGCAGGGACACGGCCGAAGACCCAGTACTTC	CASSFWSAGTRPKTQYF
TRBD2	TRBJ2-5	.	TRBV12-5	TGTGCTAGTGGTTTGGGAACTAGCGGGGAAGAGACCCAGTACTTC	CASGLGTSGEETQYF
TRBD2	TRBJ2-1	.	TRBV19	TGTGCCAGTAGTATAGATAGCGGGGGGCGGGCATCCTCCTACAATGAGCAGTTCTTC	CASSIDSGGRASSYNEQFF
.	TRBJ1-1	.	TRBV7-9	TGTGCCAGCAGCTTAGTAGAGGGCCTGAACACTGAAGCTTTCTTT	CASSLVEGLNTEAFF
.	TRBJ2-6	once	TRBV19	TGTGCCAGTTGTCGGAGAACAGGGACTGGGGCCAACGTCCTGACTTTC	CASCRRTGTGANVLTF
TRBD2	TRBJ2-1	.	TRBV5-5	TGTGCCAGCAGCCTCTACACCAGACTAGCGGAAACCAACAATGAGCAGTTCTTC	CASSLYTRLAETNNEQFF
.	TRBJ1-2	once	TRBV6-5	TGTGCCAGCAGTTACGTCGGGGCTAGCTACACCTTC	CASSYVGASYTF
TRBD1	TRBJ1-1	.	TRBV5-1	TGCGCCAGCAGCCAACCGGACAGGGGGAACACTGAAGCTTTCTTT	CASSQPDRGNTEAFF
.	TRBJ2-3	.	TRBV24-1	TGTGCCACCAGTGATTTGCAGGGATGGACAGATACGCAGTATTTT	CATSDLQGWTDTQYF
.	TRBJ2-2	.	TRBV6-5	TGTGCCACCCTAAGGACCGGGGAGCTGTTTTTT	CATLRTGELFF
TRBD2	TRBJ2-1	.	TRBV9	TGTGCCAGCAGCGTAGTGGGCGGGGGGGCGCATGAGCAGTTCTTC	CASSVVGGGAHEQFF
.	TRBJ1-1	.	TRBV28	TGTGCCAGCAGTTTCGTCAGGGATACTGAAGCTTTCTTT	CASSFVRDTEAFF
TRBD2	TRBJ2-7	.	TRBV18	TGTGCCAGCTCCCCTGTAGCGGTAGCGGGGCCCCACGAGCAGTACTTC	CASSPVAVAGPHEQYF